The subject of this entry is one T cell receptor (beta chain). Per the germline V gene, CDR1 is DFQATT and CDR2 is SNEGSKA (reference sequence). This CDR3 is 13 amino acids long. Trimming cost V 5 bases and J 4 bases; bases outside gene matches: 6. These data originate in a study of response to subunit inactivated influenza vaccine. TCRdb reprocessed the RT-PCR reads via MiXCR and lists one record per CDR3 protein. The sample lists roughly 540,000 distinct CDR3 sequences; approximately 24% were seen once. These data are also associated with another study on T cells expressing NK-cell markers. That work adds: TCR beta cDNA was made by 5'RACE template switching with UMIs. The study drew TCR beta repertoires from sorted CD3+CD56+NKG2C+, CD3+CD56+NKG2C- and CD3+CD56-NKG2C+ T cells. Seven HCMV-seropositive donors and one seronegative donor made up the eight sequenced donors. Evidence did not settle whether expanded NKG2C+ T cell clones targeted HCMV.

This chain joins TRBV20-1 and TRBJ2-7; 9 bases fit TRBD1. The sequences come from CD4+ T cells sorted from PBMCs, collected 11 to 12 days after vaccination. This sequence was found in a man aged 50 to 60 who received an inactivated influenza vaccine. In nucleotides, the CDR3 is TGCAGTGCTTCGAGACAGGGGGGATACGAGCAGTACTTC. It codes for CSASRQGGYEQYF.